This TCR beta chain was documented in a study of CD8 T cells in Susac syndrome. Whole-study findings and limits: The number of individuals included in the study's TCR sequencing and HLA analysis was acknowledged as relatively small.

With regard to this clonotype: Its antigen is unidentified.

The germline V gene has CDR1 SQVTM and CDR2 ANQGSEA. This CDR3 has 13 residues. Trimming took 5 bases from V and 5 from J; bases not matched to a gene: 9. Random hexamers served to reverse transcribe roughly 0.45 to 1 ug RNA. TCR beta CDR3 was amplified by immunoSEQ covering 54 Vbeta and 13 Jbeta. TCRdb re-analysed the immunoSEQ multiplex PCR reads in MiXCR, keeping a single row per CDR3 protein. Counted here are some 300,000 distinct CDR3 sequences, 70% to 90% occurring once; the ten biggest clones make up over 0.1%. Included as multiple sclerosis controls were treatment-naive patients who had stable or active relapsing-remitting disease.

Material for sequencing was CD8+ T cells from PBMCs. This chain joins TRBV29-1 and TRBJ2-7, with TRBD1 matching 7 bases. The receptor was isolated from a human donor with multiple sclerosis. DNA for the CDR3: TGCAGCGTTACGACAGGGAAGCTCAACGAGCAGTACTTC. Translation: CSVTTGKLNEQYF.